Here is one T cell receptor beta chain with its context. Per the original methods: The assay estimated nucleated cells by amplifying reference gene primers. Sequencing was performed with immunoSEQ multiplex PCR; in TCRdb, only in-frame clones are kept and a portion is missing. Clone size and V and J calls were adopted from that table, with D and trimming inferred from the DNA. The table has 70,000 to 85,000 clones, approximately 86% seen once. The entry originates in a study of blood T cell repertoires in COVID-19. For the study at large: The United States, Italy and Spain supplied acute and convalescent COVID-19 samples. The cDNA or gDNA used as material had been derived from T cells, B-cell-depleted T cells, or PBMCs.

J was trimmed by 5 bases and V by 3 bases; bases with no gene match: 7. CDR1 is KGHSH and CDR2 is LQKENI in the germline V gene. This CDR3 comprises 17 residues. This chain links TRBV18 with TRBJ2-2; 12 bases match TRBD2. The specimen sequenced was peripheral blood. This clonotype was sampled from a woman between 45 and 65 years old with active or convalescent COVID-19. This CDR3 reads CASSPTRLAGATGELFF. CDR3 coding DNA: TGTGCCAGCTCACCTACCAGACTAGCGGGGGCTACCGGGGAGCTGTTTTTT.